This T cell receptor beta chain derives from a study of neurological immune-mediated disorders. CDR1 and CDR2 from the germline V gene are DFQATT and SNEGSKA (reference sequence). Trimming removed 2 bases from V and 0 bases from J, with 10 bases in between. The CDR3 spans 14 residues. This clonotype showed up just a few times. TCRdb passed the 5' RACE reads through MiXCR, listing each CDR3 protein once. The sample includes about 36,000 distinct CDR3 sequences, 10% of them seen just once. V gene TRBV20-1 combines with J gene TRBJ1-1; tentative D call: TRBD1 (5 bases). Sequenced: PBMCs. The sequence was collected from a woman under 40 with HTLV-1-associated myelopathy (HAM/TSP). The CDR3 loop is CSARRDSLNTEAFF. The DNA for the CDR3 is TGCAGTGCTAGACGCGACAGCCTGAACACTGAAGCTTTCTTT.